The clone carrying this TCR beta chain was recorded at least ten times. Its cognate antigen is unknown. This record belongs to a study of read filtering for tumor transcriptome and immune sequencing. Whole-study context: Mean patient age was 65.9 years, range roughly 45 to 85; around 17 male, more than 11 female. By R-ISS, stages I, II and III held around 8, 16 and 7 patients. Points from the study as a whole: The CD138-negative fraction was mixed bone marrow immune cells, not pure T cells. Correlation between methods rose after single-read clonotypes were removed.

Molecular barcoded adaptors covering alpha/delta and beta/gamma chains were used on 400 to 450 ng RNA. MiXCR, run by TCRdb on the reads, gives a single entry per CDR3 protein. This sample has 35,000 to 45,000 distinct CDR3 sequences; roughly an eighth occur once, and the top ten carry roughly 40%. V was pared by 4 bases and J by 3 bases, with 13 bases of the junction left unmatched. Germline values: CDR1 PRHDT, CDR2 FYEKMQ (reference sequence). The CDR3 is 17 residues long. The V gene is TRBV13, the J gene TRBJ2-3; 7 bases match TRBD2. The TCR sequence derives from a donor aged 40 or older with multiple myeloma. Sequenced sample: a population of CD138-negative cells sorted from bone marrow. The CDR3 spells CASSWHVGRAGTDTQYF. For the CDR3, the DNA is TGTGCCAGCAGCTGGCACGTAGGGAGGGCCGGGACAGATACGCAGTATTTT.